A selection of T cell receptor beta chains follows, all from one sample in a study of shared clonotypes between healthy human individuals. Repertoires were generated with immunoSEQ multiplex PCR, while TCRdb's copy carries only in-frame clones and drops some. The data contain some 2,500,000 clones, more than 85% of them singletons. Sequencing was done on a sample of naive CD4+ T cells from PBMCs. These receptors originate from a man aged 18 to 30 in good health. Some clones in this sample may be carry-over from other donors' samples. Both conserved end residues are part of each CDR3. The D gene is left open where the match is weak. The size entry is marked missing in some rows and otherwise reads once, few, many or a size class.

abundance	v_gene	d_gene	j_gene	CDR3nt	CDR3aa
-	TRBV28	-	TRBJ1-2	TGTGCCAGCAGTTTAGGGAGAACATACTATGGCTACACCTTC	CASSLGRTYYGYTF
-	TRBV29-1	-	TRBJ2-1	TGCAGCGCCGAGCCCCAACTCGGCTCCTACAATGAGCAGTTCTTC	CSAEPQLGSYNEQFF
-	TRBV6-1	-	TRBJ1-2	TGTGCCAGCAGTGAAGTTTGGGGAGTGTATGGCTACACCTTC	CASSEVWGVYGYTF
-	TRBV14	TRBD2	TRBJ2-7	TGTGCCAGCAGCCCATTCGGACTAGCGGCGACGTTGCCCTACGAGCAGTACTTC	CASSPFGLAATLPYEQYF
-	TRBV27	-	TRBJ1-1	TGTGCCAGCAGACCTATGGTCGGGTCAAACACTGAAGCTTTCTTT	CASRPMVGSNTEAFF
-	TRBV5-1	-	TRBJ1-1	TGCGCCAGCAGCAAAGAACCTCAGGGGAACACTGAAGCTTTCTTT	CASSKEPQGNTEAFF
-	TRBV6-6	-	TRBJ2-7	TGTGCCAGCAGCCAAGGGGGATCCTTCTACGAGCAGTACTTC	CASSQGGSFYEQYF
-	TRBV4-1	-	TRBJ1-5	TGCGCCAGCAGCCATGTTGCCCGACAGCCCAATCAGCCCCAGCATTTT	CASSHVARQPNQPQHF
-	TRBV10-2	-	TRBJ2-5	TGCGCCAGCAGTGATAGGGGGGAAGTGGACTTC	CASSDRGEVDF
-	TRBV6-1	-	TRBJ1-5	TGTGCCAGCAGTGAGTCAGAATATAGCAATCAGCCCCAGCATTTT	CASSESEYSNQPQHF
-	TRBV18	-	TRBJ1-1	TGTGCCAGCTCGCCCGACCTGATGGACAGTCAAGCTTTCTTT	CASSPDLMDSQAFF
-	TRBV29-1	-	TRBJ2-3	TGCAGCGTTGATTTAGGCGGGGATACGCAGTATTTT	CSVDLGGDTQYF
-	TRBV27	-	TRBJ1-5	TGTGCCAGCAGTTTCAGGGGTCCCCAGCCCCAGCATTTT	CASSFRGPQPQHF
-	TRBV18	TRBD2	TRBJ2-7	TGTGCCAGCTCACCTAGCGGGCCCAGCTCCTACGAGCAGTACTTC	CASSPSGPSSYEQYF
-	TRBV13	-	TRBJ1-3	TGTGCCAGCAGCTTATCATCCGGAAACACCATATATTTT	CASSLSSGNTIYF
-	TRBV6-5	-	TRBJ1-4	TGTGCCAGCAGTTATCAGGGATCGAGTGGTGAAAAACTGTTTTTT	CASSYQGSSGEKLFF
-	TRBV5-1	-	TRBJ2-2	TGCGCCAGCAGCTTCTATACGGGAGCTACAAACACCGGGGAGCTGTTTTTT	CASSFYTGATNTGELFF
-	TRBV28	-	TRBJ2-2	TGTGCCAGCAGTTTTTTTTCCGGGACGAGCACCGGGGAGCTGTTTTTT	CASSFFSGTSTGELFF
-	TRBV28	-	TRBJ2-5	TGTGCCAGCAGTGGAGACATTAACCAAGAGACCCAGTACTTC	CASSGDINQETQYF
once	TRBV5-1	TRBD2	TRBJ2-7	TGCGCCAGCAGCTTGGATCCGGCGGGAGAGGGCGAGCAGTACTTC	CASSLDPAGEGEQYF
-	TRBV28	-	TRBJ1-2	TGTGCCAGCAGCAGGGCGTACGGTGGCTACACCTTC	CASSRAYGGYTF
-	TRBV28	-	TRBJ1-2	TGTGCCAGCAGTTCTGAGGGGGAAGTAAATCCCAGGGATGGCTACACCTTC	CASSSEGEVNPRDGYTF
once	TRBV2	-	TRBJ1-6	TGTGCCAGCAGTGAAGGGAATTCACCCCTCCACTTT	CASSEGNSPLHF
-	TRBV5-1	-	TRBJ1-1	TGCGCCAGCAGCTTGGACAGTCCCCGAACTGAAGCTTTCTTT	CASSLDSPRTEAFF
once	TRBV28	TRBD2	TRBJ2-7	TGTGCCAGCACCCCGGGACTAGCGGGTACTACGAAGCAGTACTTC	CASTPGLAGTTKQYF
-	TRBV5-4	-	TRBJ2-7	TGTGCCAGCAGCTTGCCGGGCCCCTACGATGAGCAGTACTTC	CASSLPGPYDEQYF
-	TRBV12-5	-	TRBJ1-1	TGTGCTAGTGGTTTGGTAATGAGTGTCGACACTGAAGCTTTCTTT	CASGLVMSVDTEAFF
-	TRBV11-2	-	TRBJ1-2	TGTGCCAGCAGTCCGGCCCCCACATACTCCTATGGCTACACCTTC	CASSPAPTYSYGYTF
once	TRBV29-1	TRBD2	TRBJ2-3	TGCAGCGTTGACAGCGGGACTAGCACAGATACGCAGTATTTT	CSVDSGTSTDTQYF
-	TRBV7-9	-	TRBJ2-1	TGTGCCAGCAGCTTAGTAAGCCTGTCCTACAATGAGCAGTTCTTC	CASSLVSLSYNEQFF
many	TRBV19	-	TRBJ2-7	TGTGCCAGTCGGGCAGGCCACGAGCAGTACTTC	CASRAGHEQYF
once	TRBV5-1	-	TRBJ2-1	TGCGCCAGCAGCCTACAGACGGAGAACAATGAGCAGTTCTTC	CASSLQTENNEQFF
-	TRBV7-2	TRBD1	TRBJ2-7	TGTGCCAGCAGCCGGGGGGGACAGGGGATCTACGAGCAGTACTTC	CASSRGGQGIYEQYF
-	TRBV7-8	TRBD1	TRBJ1-5	TGTGCCAGCAGCCGAGGACAGGGGAACAATCAGCCCCAGCATTTT	CASSRGQGNNQPQHF
once	TRBV11-3	-	TRBJ2-2	TGTGCCAGCAGCCTAGGGACTTACGCCGGGGAGCTGTTTTTT	CASSLGTYAGELFF
-	TRBV27	-	TRBJ1-2	TGTGCCAGCAGCTTCAGGGGAAACTATGGCTACACCTTC	CASSFRGNYGYTF
-	TRBV19	TRBD2	TRBJ2-3	TGTGCCAGTAGTGCCGAGCGGGAGGGCACAGATACGCAGTATTTT	CASSAEREGTDTQYF
few	TRBV18	-	TRBJ1-1	TGTGCCAGCTCACCCGGGGCGAACACTGAAGCTTTCTTT	CASSPGANTEAFF
-	TRBV25-1	TRBD2	TRBJ2-1	TGTGCCAGCAGTGAGGCTAGCGGACGTTACAATGAGCAGTTCTTC	CASSEASGRYNEQFF
few	TRBV5-6	-	TRBJ2-6	TGTGCCAGCAGCTTGGGGCGGTCTGGGGCCAACGTCCTGACTTTC	CASSLGRSGANVLTF
once	TRBV7-2	TRBD1	TRBJ1-3	TGTGCCAGCAGCACCACAGGGGGCACTGGAAACACCATATATTTT	CASSTTGGTGNTIYF
-	TRBV14	-	TRBJ2-1	TGTGCCAGCAGCCAGGGTATGGGTGAGCAGTTCTTC	CASSQGMGEQFF
-	TRBV28	-	TRBJ2-1	TGTGCCAGCAGCGGGGGAGGACAGGTCGCCTACAATGAGCAGTTCTTC	CASSGGGQVAYNEQFF
-	TRBV7-9	-	TRBJ2-1	TGTGCCAGCAGCTTAAGTGGGAGGTTAGACGAGCAGTTCTTC	CASSLSGRLDEQFF
-	TRBV15	-	TRBJ1-1	TGTGCCACCAGCAGAGATACTAGGTATGGGTATGAAGCTTTCTTT	CATSRDTRYGYEAFF
-	TRBV27	-	TRBJ1-3	TGTGCCAGCAGTTTATCGTCGGGGGGCTCCCTGGCTGGAAACACCATATATTTT	CASSLSSGGSLAGNTIYF
-	TRBV9	-	TRBJ1-1	TGTGCCAGCAGCGTAGGCCCCCTACCACCCTCTGAAGCTTTCTTT	CASSVGPLPPSEAFF
-	TRBV11-2	TRBD1	TRBJ1-1	TGTGCCAGCAGTGCTACCGGGACAGGGATCGCTGAAGCTTTCTTT	CASSATGTGIAEAFF
once	TRBV6-5	-	TRBJ2-6	TGTGCCAGCAGCCCCGAGGGGTCTGGGGCCAACGTCCTGACTTTC	CASSPEGSGANVLTF
once	TRBV7-2	-	TRBJ2-1	TGTGCCAGCAGCCGAGAACTTCGGGGGCCTGGGGATGAGCAGTTCTTC	CASSRELRGPGDEQFF
-	TRBV11-2	-	TRBJ2-7	TGTGCCAGCAGCTTAGAAAGGACACGCGAGCAGTACTTC	CASSLERTREQYF
-	TRBV10-1	-	TRBJ2-5	TGCGCCAGCAGTCCCCGTGACCCACAAGAGACCCAGTACTTC	CASSPRDPQETQYF
-	TRBV28	TRBD1	TRBJ1-2	TGTGCCAGCAGTTTATGGACAGGGGGCTACACCTTC	CASSLWTGGYTF
-	TRBV19	-	TRBJ1-2	TGTGCCAGTAGACCCACAGGGCCCAACTATGGCTACACCTTC	CASRPTGPNYGYTF
-	TRBV5-1	-	TRBJ2-2	TGCGCCAGCAGCTACGGGACGGCTACTACCGGGGAGCTGTTTTTT	CASSYGTATTGELFF